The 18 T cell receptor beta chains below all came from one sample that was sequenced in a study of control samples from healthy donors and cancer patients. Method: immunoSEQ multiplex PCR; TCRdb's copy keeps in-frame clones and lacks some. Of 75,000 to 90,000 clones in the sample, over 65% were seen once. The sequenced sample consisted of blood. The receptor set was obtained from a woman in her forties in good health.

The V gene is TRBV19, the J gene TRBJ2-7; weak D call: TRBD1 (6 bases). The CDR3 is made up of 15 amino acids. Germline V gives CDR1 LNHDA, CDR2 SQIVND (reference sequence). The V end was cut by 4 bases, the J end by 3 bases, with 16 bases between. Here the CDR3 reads CASSKDRDNHYEQYF. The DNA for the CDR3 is TGTGCCAGTAGTAAAGACCGGGACAATCACTACGAGCAGTACTTC.

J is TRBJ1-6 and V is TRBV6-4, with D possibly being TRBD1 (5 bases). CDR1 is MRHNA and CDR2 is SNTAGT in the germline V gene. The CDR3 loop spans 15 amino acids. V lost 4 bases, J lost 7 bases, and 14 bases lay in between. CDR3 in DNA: TGTGCCAGCAGTGTCTCGGGGGAAGGGAATTCACCCCTCCACTTT. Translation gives CASSVSGEGNSPLHF.

The CDR3 is CASSGDRDRGSYEQYF. In nucleotides, the CDR3 is TGTGCCAGTAGTGGAGACCGGGACAGGGGCTCCTACGAGCAGTACTTC. J is TRBJ2-7 and V is TRBV19, with 10 positions matching TRBD1. Germline V lookup: CDR1 LNHDA, CDR2 SQIVND (reference sequence). The CDR3 sequence is 16 residues long. J was trimmed by 0 bases and V by 5 bases; bases with no gene match: 7.

In DNA, the CDR3 is TGTGCCAGCAGCTCACTCCAGAGTCTGAACACTGAAGCTTTCTTT. It translates to CASSSLQSLNTEAFF. The chain employs TRBV5-6 and TRBJ1-1; D not resolved. The CDR3 is 15 amino acids. V was pared by 3 bases and J by 0 bases, with 12 bases between. The V gene's germline CDR1 is SGHDT and CDR2 YYEEEE.

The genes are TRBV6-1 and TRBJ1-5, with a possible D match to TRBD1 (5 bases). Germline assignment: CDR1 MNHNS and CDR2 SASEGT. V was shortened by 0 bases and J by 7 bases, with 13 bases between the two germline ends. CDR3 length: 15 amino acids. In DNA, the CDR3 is TGTGCCAGCAGTGAAGCAGGACTGGGGGGACAGCCCCAGCATTTT. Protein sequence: CASSEAGLGGQPQHF.

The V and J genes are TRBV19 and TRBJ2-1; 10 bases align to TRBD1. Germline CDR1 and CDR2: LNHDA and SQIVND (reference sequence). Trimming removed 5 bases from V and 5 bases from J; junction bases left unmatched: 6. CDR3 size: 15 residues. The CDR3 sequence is CASSPRQGANNEQFF. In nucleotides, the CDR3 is TGTGCCAGTAGTCCTCGACAGGGGGCGAACAATGAGCAGTTCTTC.

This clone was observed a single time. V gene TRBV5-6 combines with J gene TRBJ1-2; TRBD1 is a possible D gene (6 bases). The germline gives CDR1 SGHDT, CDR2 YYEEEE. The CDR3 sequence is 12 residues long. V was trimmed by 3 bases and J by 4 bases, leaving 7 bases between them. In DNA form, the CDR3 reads TGTGCCAGCAGCTCGGACAGCTATGGCTACACCTTC. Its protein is CASSSDSYGYTF.

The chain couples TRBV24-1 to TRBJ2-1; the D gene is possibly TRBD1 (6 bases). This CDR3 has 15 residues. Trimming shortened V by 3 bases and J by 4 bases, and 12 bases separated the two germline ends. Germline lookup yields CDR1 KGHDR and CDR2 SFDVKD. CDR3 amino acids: CATSDPNGQYNEQFF. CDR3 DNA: TGTGCCACCAGTGATCCCAATGGACAGTACAATGAGCAGTTCTTC.

The CDR3 DNA reads TGTGCCAGCAGCGTAGAGGCTTCCCGCTCCTACAATGAGCAGTTCTTC. Its protein is CASSVEASRSYNEQFF. This chain joins TRBV9 and TRBJ2-1; D gene unclear. This CDR3 is built from 16 residues. Between the trimmed V and J ends, which lost 0 bases and 0 bases, there was a span of 10 bases. In germline, CDR1 is SGDLS, CDR2 YYNGEE. The variable domain in full, with the rest retrieved from reference TRBV9 and TRBJ2-1, is DSGVTQTPKHLITATGQRVTLRCSPRSGDLSVYWYQQSLDQGLQFLIQYYNGEERAKGNILERFSAQQFPDLHSELNLSSLELGDSALYFCASSVEASRSYNEQFFGPGTRLTVL.

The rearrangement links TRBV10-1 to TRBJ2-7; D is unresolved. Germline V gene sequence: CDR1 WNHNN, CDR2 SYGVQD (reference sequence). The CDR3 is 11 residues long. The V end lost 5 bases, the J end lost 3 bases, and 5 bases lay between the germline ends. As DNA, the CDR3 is TGCGCCAGCAGTAACGTCTACGAGCAGTACTTC. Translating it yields CASSNVYEQYF.

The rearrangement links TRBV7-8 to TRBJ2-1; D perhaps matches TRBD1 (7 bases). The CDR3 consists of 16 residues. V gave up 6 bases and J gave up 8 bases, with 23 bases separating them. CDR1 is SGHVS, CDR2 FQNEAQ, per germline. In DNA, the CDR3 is TGTGCCAGCAGAAGGGGGCGGACTGGGGGGACGCATGAGCAGTTCTTC. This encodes CASRRGRTGGTHEQFF.

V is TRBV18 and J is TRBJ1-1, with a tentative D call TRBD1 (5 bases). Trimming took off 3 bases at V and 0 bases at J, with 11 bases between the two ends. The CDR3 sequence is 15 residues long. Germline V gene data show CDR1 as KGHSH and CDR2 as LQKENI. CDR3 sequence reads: CASSPLDSLNTEAFF. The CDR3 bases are TGTGCCAGCTCACCTTTAGACAGCTTGAACACTGAAGCTTTCTTT.

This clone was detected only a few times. CDR3: CASSKIAKADSGNTIYF. CDR3 sequence (DNA): TGTGCCAGCAGCAAAATCGCGAAGGCCGACTCTGGAAACACCATATATTTT. The J gene is TRBJ1-3, the V gene TRBV21-1. TRBV21-1 is designated a pseudogene. This CDR3 has 17 residues.

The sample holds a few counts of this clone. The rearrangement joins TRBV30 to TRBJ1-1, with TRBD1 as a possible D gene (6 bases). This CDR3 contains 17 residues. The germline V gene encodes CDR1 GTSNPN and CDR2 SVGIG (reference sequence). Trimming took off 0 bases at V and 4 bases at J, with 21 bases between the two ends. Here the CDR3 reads CAWSVGPGTLRGTEAFF. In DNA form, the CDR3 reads TGTGCCTGGAGTGTAGGTCCAGGGACCCTCAGGGGCACTGAAGCTTTCTTT.

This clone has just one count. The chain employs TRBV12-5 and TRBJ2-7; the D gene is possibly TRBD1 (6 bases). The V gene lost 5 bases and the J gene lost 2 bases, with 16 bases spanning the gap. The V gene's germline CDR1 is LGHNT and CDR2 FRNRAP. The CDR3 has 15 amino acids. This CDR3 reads CASGLTTGLPYEQYF. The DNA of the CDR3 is TGTGCTAGTGGTCTGACCACAGGGCTGCCCTACGAGCAGTACTTC.

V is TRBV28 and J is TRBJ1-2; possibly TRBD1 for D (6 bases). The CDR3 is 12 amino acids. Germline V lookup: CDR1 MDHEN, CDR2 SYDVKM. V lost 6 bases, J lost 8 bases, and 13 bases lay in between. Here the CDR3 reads CASSSGTKGYTF. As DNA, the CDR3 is TGTGCCAGCAGCTCCGGGACAAAAGGCTACACCTTC.

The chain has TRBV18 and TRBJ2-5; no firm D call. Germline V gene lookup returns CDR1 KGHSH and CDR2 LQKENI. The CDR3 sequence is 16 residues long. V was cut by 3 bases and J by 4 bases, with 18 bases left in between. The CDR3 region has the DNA TGTGCCAGCTCACCCTCACGGACGGCCAGTCGAGAGACCCAGTACTTC. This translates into CASSPSRTASRETQYF.

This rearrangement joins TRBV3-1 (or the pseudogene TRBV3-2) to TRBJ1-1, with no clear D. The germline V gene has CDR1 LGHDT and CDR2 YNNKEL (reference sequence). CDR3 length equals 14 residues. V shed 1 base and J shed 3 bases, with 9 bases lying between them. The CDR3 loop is CASSQAGRDTEAFF. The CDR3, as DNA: TGTGCCAGCAGCCAAGCCGGGAGGGACACTGAAGCTTTCTTT.